The present T cell receptor (beta chain) was sequenced within a study of cytomegalovirus exposure and HLA in healthy donors. This clone was counted between two and nine times. Primers: 60 Vbeta forward and 13 Jbeta reverse. Clones were read by immunoSEQ multiplex PCR, and TCRdb kept only the in-frame ones, dropping some. The table has some 150,000 clones, 65% to 80% seen once; the top ten hold roughly 4.2%. Germline lookup yields CDR1 PRHDT and CDR2 FYEKMQ (reference sequence). Trimming stripped 7 bases from V and 0 bases from J, with 13 bases between. CDR3 length: 15 amino acids. The V call is TRBV13, the J call TRBJ1-3; D is ambiguous. This receptor was identified in a man between 35 and 55 years old in good health and CMV-seronegative. Source material: PBMCs. The CDR3 DNA reads as TGTGCCAGCACACACTTGAGGGACTCTGGAAACACCATATATTTT. As protein: CASTHLRDSGNTIYF.